A single sample is the source of the 20 T cell receptor beta chains below, sequenced in a study of beta chain features in type 1 diabetes. The sequenced template was cDNA made from the entire isolated RNA. Measured with immunoSEQ multiplex PCR; TCRdb has only the in-frame clones, and not every one. The repertoire holds fewer than 200,000 clones, with 7.5% to 10% as singletons. Source material: central memory CD4+ T cells from blood. Every receptor here comes from a man between 18 and 29 years old in good health.

The table lists this clone with a few counts. The V and J genes are TRBV11-2 and TRBJ2-7; 7 bases map to TRBD1. Trimming removed 2 bases from V and 7 bases from J; junction bases left unmatched: 14. Germline V lookup: CDR1 SGHAT, CDR2 FQNNGV. The CDR3 runs 16 residues. The CDR3 sequence: CASSLRQGDTSWEQYF. CDR3 nucleotide sequence: TGTGCCAGCAGCTTACGACAGGGCGATACTTCGTGGGAGCAGTACTTC.

This clone was detected a few times. The chain uses TRBV9 and TRBJ2-2, with D possibly TRBD2 on 6 matching bases. V lost 2 bases, J lost 4 bases, and 12 bases lay in between. Germline loops: CDR1 SGDLS, CDR2 YYNGEE. The CDR3 extends over 15 amino acids. The CDR3 spells CASSVGGRSTGELFF. The CDR3 DNA reads TGTGCCAGCAGCGTGGGGGGTCGTAGCACCGGGGAGCTGTTTTTT. Variable domain in full (rest from reference TRBV9 and TRBJ2-2): DSGVTQTPKHLITATGQRVTLRCSPRSGDLSVYWYQQSLDQGLQFLIQYYNGEERAKGNILERFSAQQFPDLHSELNLSSLELGDSALYFCASSVGGRSTGELFFGEGSRLTVL.

This clone was found many times. CDR3 residues: CASSPSSGGHYNEQFF. The CDR3 nucleotides are TGTGCCAGCAGCCCCTCTAGCGGGGGGCACTACAATGAGCAGTTCTTC. The chain combines TRBV13 with TRBJ2-1; TRBD2 agrees at 11 bases. The J segment lost 3 bases and the V segment lost 5 bases, leaving 6 bases of the junction unmatched. The CDR3 is made up of 16 amino acids. Germline loops: CDR1 PRHDT, CDR2 FYEKMQ (reference sequence).

This clone was seen a few times. This chain connects TRBV18 to TRBJ2-2; possible D gene TRBD1, 6 bases. Trimming stripped 1 base from V and 4 bases from J, with 16 bases between. Per the germline V gene, CDR1 is KGHSH and CDR2 is LQKENI. The CDR3 runs to 17 residues. The CDR3 spells CASSPQGQRRGTGELFF. In DNA form, the CDR3 reads TGTGCCAGCTCACCACAAGGACAGCGGCGCGGCACCGGGGAGCTGTTTTTT.

The chain employs TRBV5-1 and TRBJ2-2; 7 positions match TRBD2. V shed 4 bases, J shed 0 bases, and the junction held 3 bases outside the gene matches. Germline CDR1 is SGHRS and CDR2 is YFSETQ. CDR3 size: 15 residues. The CDR3 nucleotides are TGCGCCAGCAGCGCCGGGGGGACGAACACCGGGGAGCTGTTTTTT. It encodes CASSAGGTNTGELFF.

The chain is built from TRBV7-8 and TRBJ2-7; D gene uncertain. V shed 1 base and J shed 4 bases, with 11 bases lying between them. The CDR3 spans 14 residues. CDR1 and CDR2 (germline): SGHVS, FQNEAQ. The DNA for the CDR3 is TGTGCCAGCAGCTTAGGTCCTACAGCTTACGAGCAGTACTTC. Translated, it gives CASSLGPTAYEQYF.

This clone was observed at least ten times. V and J are TRBV6-6 and TRBJ1-2; D uncertain. Trimming removed 7 bases at V and 3 bases at J, with 6 bases between. The CDR3 is 11 amino acids. The germline V gene encodes CDR1 MNHNY and CDR2 SVGAGI (reference sequence). CDR3 nucleotide sequence: TGTGCCAGCACCCAGGACTATGGCTACACCTTC. Residues: CASTQDYGYTF.

This clone appeared a few times. This rearrangement joins TRBV27 to TRBJ2-3; a weak D match, TRBD2 (5 bases). V lost 0 bases and J 4 bases, leaving 11 bases between the germline ends. The CDR3 length is 15 residues. Per the germline V gene, CDR1 is MNHEY and CDR2 is SMNVEV (reference sequence). The CDR3 is CASSLSIAGPDTQYF. In nucleotides, the CDR3 is TGTGCCAGCAGTTTATCGATTGCGGGCCCAGATACGCAGTATTTT.

This chain joins TRBV19 and TRBJ2-7, with TRBD1 as a possible D gene (5 bases). V shed 5 bases and J shed 2 bases, with 10 bases lying between them. The germline V gene has CDR1 LNHDA and CDR2 SQIVND (reference sequence). There are 13 residues in the CDR3. CDR3 protein: CASSPRQTYEQYF. The CDR3 DNA is TGTGCCAGTAGTCCCCGACAGACCTACGAGCAGTACTTC.

This clone was seen a handful of times. The V call is TRBV5-1, the J call TRBJ2-3; TRBD2 matches 11 bases. Per germline, CDR1 SGHRS and CDR2 YFSETQ. The CDR3 is 15 amino acids. V trimming: 4 bases; J trimming: 2 bases; junction bases outside the gene matches: 3. The CDR3 sequence: CASSPTSGTTDTQYF. The CDR3 nucleotides read TGCGCCAGCAGCCCGACTAGCGGGACCACAGATACGCAGTATTTT. The full variable domain, completed using reference TRBV5-1 and TRBJ2-3, is KAGVTQTPRYLIKTRGQQVTLSCSPISGHRSVSWYQQTPGQGLQFLFEYFSETQRNKGNFPGRFSGRQFSNSRSEMNVSTLELGDSALYLCASSPTSGTTDTQYFGPGTRLTVL.

This clone was found a few times. Other nucleotide sequences in the sample specify the same CDR3. J is TRBJ2-6 and V is TRBV7-2; D is ambiguous. This CDR3 comprises 14 residues. CDR1 and CDR2 (germline): SGHTA, FQGNSA. Trimming pared 2 bases from V and 2 bases from J, leaving 4 bases between. The CDR3 DNA reads TGTGCCAGCAGCTTACTAGCTGGGGCCAACGTCCTGACTTTC. Translated: CASSLLAGANVLTF.

J is TRBJ2-3 and V is TRBV10-3; 9 positions agree with TRBD2. The V gene's germline CDR1 is ENHRY and CDR2 SYGVKD. V dropped 6 bases and J dropped 4; count of bases not matched to a gene: 5. CDR3 size: 14 residues. In DNA, the CDR3 is TGTGCCATCAGCCTAGCGGGGACCCCAGATACGCAGTATTTT. It translates to CAISLAGTPDTQYF.

The V gene is TRBV5-1, the J gene TRBJ2-2; the D gene is possibly TRBD1 (6 bases). V lost 1 base and J lost 0, with 7 bases in between. The germline V gene has CDR1 SGHRS and CDR2 YFSETQ. The CDR3 runs 15 residues. Here the CDR3 reads CASSLRDTNTGELFF. CDR3 nucleotide sequence: TGCGCCAGCAGCTTGAGGGACACGAACACCGGGGAGCTGTTTTTT.

V and J are TRBV30 and TRBJ2-1; D might be TRBD2 (5 bases). Trimming took off 2 bases at V and 10 bases at J, with 9 bases between the two ends. Germline V gene lookup returns CDR1 GTSNPN and CDR2 SVGIG (reference sequence). This CDR3 spans 11 amino acids. CDR3 bases: TGTGCCTGGAGTCACCCGGGGGAGCAGTTCTTC. Encoded protein: CAWSHPGEQFF.

This clone was seen ten or more times. This chain joins TRBV9 and TRBJ2-1; D uncertain. V lost 0 bases, J lost 8 bases, and 9 bases lay in between. The CDR3 covers 13 residues. From germline, CDR1 is SGDLS and CDR2 YYNGEE. The CDR3, as DNA: TGTGCCAGCAGCGTAGTTGGCCACGATGAGCAGTTCTTC. Amino acid sequence: CASSVVGHDEQFF.

This chain joins TRBV27 and TRBJ2-5; D not certain. Germline V CDR1 and CDR2: MNHEY, SMNVEV (reference sequence). V was trimmed by 6 bases and J by 5 bases, leaving 19 bases between them. CDR3 length: 15 amino acids. The DNA for the CDR3 is TGTGCCAGCAGCGTCGTGGCTATCCGCAGGGAGACCCAGTACTTC. Its protein is CASSVVAIRRETQYF.

This chain links TRBV7-6 with TRBJ2-7; 8 nucleotides agree with TRBD2. Trimming cost V 4 bases and J 2 bases; bases outside gene matches: 10. This CDR3 spans 16 amino acids. Germline-derived CDR1 and CDR2 are SGHVS and FNYEAQ. The CDR3 DNA follows: TGTGCCAGCAGCTCTCACTTGGGCGGGGGGACCTACGAGCAGTACTTC. Amino acid sequence: CASSSHLGGGTYEQYF.

This clone was recorded a few times. The genes are TRBV7-2 and TRBJ1-1, with 9 bases matching TRBD1. The CDR3 is made up of 13 amino acids. CDR1 SGHTA and CDR2 FQGNSA come from the germline V gene. The V gene end was trimmed by 3 bases and the J gene end by 11 bases; junction bases not matched to a gene: 7. The CDR3, as DNA: TGTGCCAGCAGCTTCTCGTGGACAGGGGAGGCTTTCTTT. It specifies CASSFSWTGEAFF. The full variable domain, in which reference TRBV7-2 and TRBJ1-1 provide the parts outside the CDR3, is GAGVSQSPSNKVTEKGKDVELRCDPISGHTALYWYRQSLGQGLEFLIYFQGNSAPDKSGLPSDRFSAERTGGSVSTLTIQRTQQEDSAVYLCASSFSWTGEAFFGQGTRLTVV.

Only a few counts were recorded for this clone. The chain combines TRBV19 with TRBJ1-6, with D unclear. Trimming took off 3 bases at V and 7 bases at J, with 13 bases between the two ends. There are 15 residues in the CDR3. Looked up from germline, CDR1 is LNHDA and CDR2 is SQIVND (reference sequence). CDR3: CASSMAAEENSPLHF. The CDR3 bases are TGTGCCAGTAGTATGGCGGCGGAAGAAAATTCACCCCTCCACTTT.

To note about this clone: The junction and the germline gene differ at one end; a read error may be behind it. The chain uses TRBV7-2 and TRBJ2-3; 9 positions agree with TRBD2. The CDR3 runs to 15 residues. The germline V gene has CDR1 SGHTA and CDR2 FQGNSA. Here the CDR3 reads CASSPTGLATDAQYF. The DNA of the CDR3 is TGTGCCAGCAGCCCTACGGGACTAGCCACAGATGCGCAGTATTTT. Filled out from reference TRBV7-2 and TRBJ2-3, the complete variable domain reads GAGVSQSPSNKVTEKGKDVELRCDPISGHTALYWYRQSLGQGLEFLIYFQGNSAPDKSGLPSDRFSAERTGGSVSTLTIQRTQQEDSAVYLCASSPTGLATDAQYFGPGTRLTVL.